These T cell receptor beta chains were read from a single sample in a study of cytomegalovirus exposure and HLA in healthy donors. Generated by immunoSEQ multiplex PCR, the TCRdb table keeps only in-frame clones and is missing some. The table records about 150,000 clones, around 73% of them present only once. Sequencing was performed on PBMCs. The receptor source for this set is a male donor in good health and CMV-seronegative. Each CDR3 is given with its conserved first and last residue. The D gene is left open where the match is weak. Clone size, where shown, is once, few, many, or a class for clones that have expanded.

d_call	v_call	clone_size	j_call	cdr3_nt	cdr3_aa
TRBD2	TRBV27	.	TRBJ2-2	TGTGCCAGCAGTCCTAGAATTACTCGACTAGCGGGACACGGGGAGCTGTTTTTT	CASSPRITRLAGHGELFF
.	TRBV28	.	TRBJ1-1	TGTGCCAGCAGTCCTAGACAGACGGGGAACACTGAAGCTTTCTTT	CASSPRQTGNTEAFF
.	TRBV19	.	TRBJ2-2	TGTGCCAGTAGGGACAACAGGAACACCGGGGAGCTGTTTTTT	CASRDNRNTGELFF
.	TRBV6-5	.	TRBJ1-4	TGTGCCAGCAGTTCTGAGGTGGGGGGGCTAAACGAAAAACTGTTTTTT	CASSSEVGGLNEKLFF
.	TRBV9	.	TRBJ2-2	TGTGCCAGCAGCGTAGTTAGACGGGGAGGGGAGCTGTTTTTT	CASSVVRRGGELFF
TRBD1	TRBV5-1	.	TRBJ2-1	TGCGCCAGCAGCGCGGGACAGGGGGCGCGAAATGAGCAGTTCTTC	CASSAGQGARNEQFF
.	TRBV6-1	once	TRBJ2-2	TGTGCCAGCAGTGAAGCCTTACCGGGACATTTACGTGGCACCGGGGAGCTGTTTTTT	CASSEALPGHLRGTGELFF
.	TRBV5-1	once	TRBJ2-1	TGCGCCAGCAGCTCCCAGGGTGGGGGGTACAATGAGCAGTTCTTC	CASSSQGGGYNEQFF
.	TRBV6-5	.	TRBJ1-3	TGTGCCAGCAGTTACTCGGACTTTATCACCATATATTTT	CASSYSDFITIYF
.	TRBV9	.	TRBJ2-2	TGTGCCAGCAGCGTGCTACTAGCCGCGAACACCGGGGAGCTGTTTTTT	CASSVLLAANTGELFF
TRBD2	TRBV9	.	TRBJ2-1	TGTGCCAGCAGCCTCGGGACTAGCGAAAATGAGCAGTTCTTC	CASSLGTSENEQFF
.	TRBV28	.	TRBJ1-5	TGTGCCAGCAGTTTGGGCAGTAAAAATCAGCCCCAGCATTTT	CASSLGSKNQPQHF
.	TRBV19	.	TRBJ1-2	TGTGCCGTGGAACATCGAATGGGCGGGTATGGCTACACCTTC	CAVEHRMGGYGYTF
.	TRBV5-1	.	TRBJ2-2	TGCGCCAGCAGCATAGTTACAGGGAACACCGGGGAGCTGTTTTTT	CASSIVTGNTGELFF
TRBD2	TRBV6-5	.	TRBJ2-5	TGTGCCAGCAGTTCGCTCGGGGGGAGAGAGACCCAGTACTTC	CASSSLGGRETQYF
TRBD2	TRBV7-2	.	TRBJ2-3	TGTGCCAGCAGCTTAGAGAGTAGCGGGGGGGCCTCATCAGATACGCAGTATTTT	CASSLESSGGASSDTQYF
TRBD2	TRBV29-1	.	TRBJ2-3	TGCAGCGTTGTGGTAGCGGGTAGCACAGATACGCAGTATTTT	CSVVVAGSTDTQYF
.	TRBV29-1	.	TRBJ1-1	TGCAGCGTTGAGGGCCGGGGGAGCACTGAAGCTTTCTTT	CSVEGRGSTEAFF
.	TRBV5-4	.	TRBJ2-5	TGTGCCAGCAGCTTGATGGTTGCCCAGGAGGGGGAGACCCAGTACTTC	CASSLMVAQEGETQYF
.	TRBV5-1	.	TRBJ1-4	TGCGCCAGCCGGGGGGTTGATGAAAAACTGTTTTTT	CASRGVDEKLFF
.	TRBV6-5	.	TRBJ1-2	TGTGCCAGCAGTTACTCGGGGCCGAGACCCTATGGCTACACCTTC	CASSYSGPRPYGYTF
TRBD1	TRBV7-8	.	TRBJ1-5	TGTGCCAGCAGTCCGACAGGGAACGGACAGCCCCAGCATTTT	CASSPTGNGQPQHF
.	TRBV7-9	.	TRBJ1-6	TGTTCCAGCAGCTCGAATTCACCCCTCCACTTT	CSSSSNSPLHF
TRBD2	TRBV5-4	once	TRBJ2-5	TGTGCCAGCAGCTCGCCGGGACTAGCGGCACAAGAGACCCAGTACTTC	CASSSPGLAAQETQYF
.	TRBV11-1	.	TRBJ2-3	TGTGCCAGCAGCTCCGCGCGGAGTAAAAGCACAGATACGCAGTATTTT	CASSSARSKSTDTQYF
.	TRBV28	.	TRBJ1-4	TGTGCCAGCAGTTCCCCTGTGGCAGGGAATGAAAAACTGTTTTTT	CASSSPVAGNEKLFF
.	TRBV4-3	few	TRBJ1-1	TGCGCCAGCAGCCGAACACAGAACACTGAAGCTTTCTTT	CASSRTQNTEAFF
.	TRBV6-5	.	TRBJ1-1	TGTGCCAGCATCCGCGGGGGGGACACTGAAGCTTTCTTT	CASIRGGDTEAFF
TRBD1	TRBV9	.	TRBJ1-2	TGTGCCAGCAGCGTCGGACAGGGTAACTATGGCTACACCTTC	CASSVGQGNYGYTF